This T cell receptor (beta chain) was observed in a study of T cells after yellow fever vaccination. Study overall: SMART-Seq v4 Ultra Low Input prepared the low-cell-number fractions.

This clonotype has more than one count but fewer than ten. TCRdb used MiXCR to reprocess the 5' RACE reads, holding one entry per CDR3 protein. The sample yields approximately 600,000 distinct CDR3 sequences, roughly 12% seen once. From germline, CDR1 is ENHRY and CDR2 SYGVKD. V was shortened by 10 bases and J by 5 bases, with 17 bases between the two germline ends. The CDR3 runs to 13 residues. This material consisted of PBMCs, taken on the day of the yellow fever booster vaccination. This TCR came from a man younger than 40 who received the YFV17D yellow fever vaccine. The V gene is TRBV10-3, the J gene TRBJ2-5; maybe TRBD2 (6 bases). CDR3 DNA sequence: TGTGCCACCGACGAGGACCGGGGGGAGACCCAGTACTTC. This gives the protein CATDEDRGETQYF.